This T cell receptor (beta chain) was observed in a study of blood T cell repertoires in COVID-19 (dated by TCRdb to about 2020). About the study as a whole: Samples covering the acute and convalescent phases of COVID-19 were provided by collaborators in the United States, Italy and Spain. The material from the prospective study consisted of cDNA or gDNA derived from T cells, B-cell-depleted T cells, or PBMCs. Deeply sampled blood TCRbeta repertoires from subjects exposed to, actively infected with, or recovered from COVID-19 were included in the dataset. The repertoires were released in a freely available public database meant as a resource for research on the immune response to SARS-CoV-2. Samples were obtained from the ongoing ImmuneRACE study (first 160 participants) and from about 1,300 subjects provided by 6 global collaborators. Sample metadata almost always included a de-identified subject ID, COVID-19 status, age in years and sex. Where available, HLA class I and class II types were taken from metadata supplied by the sample provider and were not determined by assay-based typing. Study-level results and caveats: How much clinical and demographic metadata was included differed by source and by participant, and the metadata was provided uncurated.

TCRbeta CDR3 regions were amplified from genomic DNA by means of the immunoSEQ Assay, a bias-controlled multiplex PCR. The authors' analysis ran thus. The number of nucleated cells in each sample was estimated from the amplification of reference gene primers within the assay. Sequence reads were collapsed and filtered to measure the absolute abundance of every unique TCRbeta CDR3 rearrangement. For each sample, productive Simpson clonality was calculated by taking the square root of Simpson's diversity index across productive rearrangements. This immuneACCESS table, as held by TCRdb, lists in-frame sequences with V and J called but not all clones. Of the missing ones, under half trace to an unresolved V gene in checked studies; the others have no known cause. For V, J and clone size, that table is used; D and trimming come from the DNA. This sample is represented by about 160,000 clones; around 92% of them were singletons. The ten top clones hold 4.8% of the sample.

In regard to this clone: It has no known antigen specificity. The sample holds no much larger clone one base away, and base qualities are not on file.

Trimmed from V: 5 bases; trimmed from J: 4 bases; junction bases lacking a gene match: 8. The CDR3, from cysteine to phenylalanine, totals 15 residues. The kept DNA is CDR3 alone, 45 bases in frame from the first base. CDR1 and CDR2 were assigned from the germline V gene (reference sequence) as SEHNR and FQNEAQ. In Seattle, one collaborating source enrolled patients while the infection was active and tracked those patients longitudinally over the course of disease. Each collaborating institution followed its own protocols to collect whole blood in K2EDTA tubes. For TCRbeta analysis, collaborators shipped samples as frozen whole blood, isolated PBMCs, or DNA extracted from either of those sample types.

The chain uses TRBV7-9 and TRBJ2-7; 10 bases in the middle match TRBD1. The sequenced sample was peripheral blood. This clonotype originated in a man aged 25-40 years with COVID-19, enrolled during active disease. The nucleotides are TGTGCCAGCAGCCCAGGGACAGGGGTTCCGTACGAGCAGTACTTC. Its coded protein is CASSPGTGVPYEQYF.